These 7 T cell receptor beta chains were all obtained from the same sample, sequenced in a study of blood T cells in healthy people across ages. The authors ran a second PCR of roughly 6 to 11 cycles using a sample-barcoded 5' primer and a J-beta primer mix. Using its own MiXCR run on the 5' RACE reads, TCRdb lists one record per CDR3 protein. Of over 950,000 distinct CDR3 sequences in the sample, 51% are singletons; the top ten hold around 21%. The specimen sequenced was blood. These receptor sequences come from a woman aged 60-70 years in good health.

This chain links TRBV11-2 with TRBJ2-7; maybe TRBD2 (6 bases). CDR1 is SGHAT and CDR2 is FQNNGV in the germline V gene. V was cut by 6 bases and J by 2 bases, with 17 bases left in between. The CDR3 is 15 amino acids. Here the CDR3 reads CASRPISGSAYEQYF. The CDR3 nucleotides are TGTGCCAGCAGACCCATTAGCGGCTCCGCCTACGAGCAGTACTTC.

Remarks on this clonotype: The junction differs from germline at one of its ends, possibly a read error. The CDR3: CASSQDRAAGGPHNERFF. The CDR3 DNA sequence: TGCGCCAGCAGCCAAGATCGGGCAGCGGGAGGGCCTCACAATGAGCGGTTCTTC. The V and J genes are TRBV4-3 and TRBJ2-1; TRBD2 matches at 10 bases. This CDR3 spans 18 amino acids. Germline loops: CDR1 LGHNA, CDR2 YSLEER.

Comment on this clonotype: A much larger clone differs from this one at a single base, so this may be a read error. The V and J genes are TRBV20-1 and TRBJ2-5, with 9 bases identical to TRBD2. The J call may be wrong; the DNA end is better matched by TRBJ2-1. Looked up from germline, CDR1 is DFQATT and CDR2 is SNEGSKA (reference sequence). CDR3 length equals 16 residues. CDR3 amino acids: CSVHKDRLAAKETQFF. In DNA form, the CDR3 reads TGCAGCGTACACAAAGATAGACTAGCGGCCAAAGAGACCCAGTTCTTC.

V is TRBV12-3 or TRBV12-4 and J is TRBJ2-3; 10 nucleotides match TRBD2. The CDR3 length is 16 residues. The V gene end was trimmed by 2 bases and the J gene end by 4 bases; junction bases not matched to a gene: 6. The CDR3 reads CASSLRAGGSADTQYF. As DNA, the CDR3 is TGTGCCAGCAGTTTACGAGCGGGAGGGAGCGCAGATACGCAGTATTTT.

This chain joins TRBV4-1 and TRBJ2-5, with 10 nucleotides matching TRBD2. The CDR3 is 15 amino acids. Germline assignment: CDR1 MGHRA and CDR2 YSYEKL. The V gene end was trimmed by 4 bases and the J gene end by 11 bases; junction bases not matched to a gene: 13. The CDR3 sequence is CASSRQAGGPGGQYF. Here the CDR3 DNA reads TGCGCCAGCAGCCGGCAAGCGGGAGGGCCTGGTGGGCAGTACTTC.

On this clonotype itself: Mismatch with germline at one junction end may stem from a read error. The chain employs TRBV6-5 and TRBJ2-3, with D unclear. This CDR3 region has 14 residues. CDR1 and CDR2 from the germline V gene are MNHEY and SVGAGI. The CDR3 protein is CASSYSPDTDAQYF. CDR3 nucleotide sequence: TGTGCCAGCAGTTACTCGCCAGACACAGATGCGCAGTATTTT.

The chain joins TRBV7-3 to TRBJ1-6; D gene uncertain. The CDR3 runs 14 residues. Trimming stripped 5 bases from V and 10 bases from J, with 15 bases between. Germline V gives CDR1 SGHTA, CDR2 FQGTGA. The CDR3 DNA follows: TGTGCCAGCAGCCGACACTATGAAGGATCACCCCTCCACTTT. It is translated as CASSRHYEGSPLHF.